The rows below give T cell receptor beta chains drawn from one sample of a study of beta chain features in type 1 diabetes. Using immunoSEQ multiplex PCR, the repertoire was profiled, and TCRdb retains in-frame clones only, with some absent. The sample holds 53,000 or so clones, about 60% seen once. The source material was stem cell memory CD4+ T cells from blood. The receptor source for this set is a woman in her 30s with type 1 diabetes. Each CDR3 is given with its conserved first and last residue. D genes are given only for firm matches. Expanded clones are given a class, and other clones once, few, many or no size at all.

clone size: -; V gene: TRBV9; D gene: TRBD1; J gene: TRBJ1-3; CDR3 DNA: TGTGCCAGCAGCGCGGAACAGGGGGCATTTGGAAACACCATATATTTT; CDR3 protein: CASSAEQGAFGNTIYF
clone size: -; V gene: TRBV5-1; D gene: TRBD1; J gene: TRBJ1-5; CDR3 DNA: TGCGCCAGCAGCTCCGGGACAGGGTTCGAGCCCCAGCATTTT; CDR3 protein: CASSSGTGFEPQHF
clone size: few; V gene: TRBV7-9; D gene: TRBD2; J gene: TRBJ2-1; CDR3 DNA: TGTGCCAGCAGCTTCGCTCTAGCGGGGTCCGATGAGCAGTTCTTC; CDR3 protein: CASSFALAGSDEQFF
clone size: -; V gene: TRBV30; D gene: TRBD1; J gene: TRBJ2-1; CDR3 DNA: TGTGCCTGGAGTGGCCTACACCGGGACAGGGGGGGCAATGAGCAGTTCTTC; CDR3 protein: CAWSGLHRDRGGNEQFF
clone size: -; V gene: TRBV5-1; D gene: TRBD2; J gene: TRBJ2-3; CDR3 DNA: TGCGCCAGCAGCTGGACTAGCGGGCGCCGCACAGATACGCAGTATTTT; CDR3 protein: CASSWTSGRRTDTQYF
clone size: -; V gene: TRBV7-9; D gene: TRBD2; J gene: TRBJ2-5; CDR3 DNA: TGTGCCAGCAGCTCGCTCTACAGCGGGAGGGATGGGACCCAGTACTTC; CDR3 protein: CASSSLYSGRDGTQYF
clone size: -; V gene: TRBV5-8; D gene: -; J gene: TRBJ2-4; CDR3 DNA: TGTGCCAGCAGCTTGGTGCCGGGCAGGGACATTCAGTACTTC; CDR3 protein: CASSLVPGRDIQYF
clone size: once; V gene: TRBV4-1; D gene: TRBD2; J gene: TRBJ2-1; CDR3 DNA: TGCGCCAGCAGCCAAGATCGCGCGCCGGGACTAGCTCTCTTC; CDR3 protein: CASSQDRAPGLALF
clone size: few; V gene: TRBV9; D gene: TRBD2; J gene: TRBJ2-1; CDR3 DNA: TGTGCCAGCAGCGTAGCGGCTTCGGGGACTAGCGGTTCGGGGGAGCAGTTCTTC; CDR3 protein: CASSVAASGTSGSGEQFF
clone size: -; V gene: TRBV19; D gene: TRBD2; J gene: TRBJ2-5; CDR3 DNA: TGTGCCAGTAGTAAGGGACTAGCGGGACAAGAGACCCAGTACTTC; CDR3 protein: CASSKGLAGQETQYF
clone size: -; V gene: TRBV2; D gene: TRBD2; J gene: TRBJ2-5; CDR3 DNA: TGTGCCAGCAAAAGACTAGCTACCGGGGAGACCCAGTACTTC; CDR3 protein: CASKRLATGETQYF
clone size: -; V gene: TRBV5-1; D gene: -; J gene: TRBJ1-2; CDR3 DNA: TGCGCCAGCAGCTTGGACAGGCTTAACTATGGCTACACCTTC; CDR3 protein: CASSLDRLNYGYTF
clone size: -; V gene: TRBV2; D gene: TRBD2; J gene: TRBJ2-1; CDR3 DNA: TGTGCCAGCAGCTCCGGGACTAGCGTCAACAATGAGCAGTTCTTC; CDR3 protein: CASSSGTSVNNEQFF
clone size: -; V gene: TRBV29-1; D gene: TRBD1; J gene: TRBJ2-5; CDR3 DNA: TGCAGCGTTGTCTACGGGACAGGGGGTGAGACCCAGTACTTC; CDR3 protein: CSVVYGTGGETQYF
clone size: -; V gene: TRBV11-2; D gene: TRBD2; J gene: TRBJ2-2; CDR3 DNA: TGTGCCAGCCGGACTAGCGGGACTGGTCCCGGGGAGCTGTTTTTT; CDR3 protein: CASRTSGTGPGELFF
clone size: -; V gene: TRBV7-3; D gene: -; J gene: TRBJ1-1; CDR3 DNA: TGTGCCAGCAGCCCCCCAGGACAATCTGAAGCTTTCTTT; CDR3 protein: CASSPPGQSEAFF
clone size: -; V gene: TRBV10-2; D gene: TRBD2; J gene: TRBJ2-5; CDR3 DNA: TGCGCCAGCAGTGCGATAGCGGGAGGGGAGGAGACCCAGTACTTC; CDR3 protein: CASSAIAGGEETQYF
clone size: -; V gene: TRBV5-1; D gene: -; J gene: TRBJ2-5; CDR3 DNA: TGCGCCAGCAGCTTGGTACTTCAAGAGACCCAGTACTTC; CDR3 protein: CASSLVLQETQYF
clone size: -; V gene: TRBV9; D gene: -; J gene: TRBJ2-7; CDR3 DNA: TGTGCCAGCAGCGTATCAGCCCGAGGGTTAAAGTACGAGCAGTACTTC; CDR3 protein: CASSVSARGLKYEQYF
clone size: -; V gene: TRBV11-2; D gene: -; J gene: TRBJ2-5; CDR3 DNA: TGTGCCAGCAGCCAGAGAGGGGGACAAGAGACCCAGTACTTC; CDR3 protein: CASSQRGGQETQYF
clone size: -; V gene: TRBV4-1; D gene: -; J gene: TRBJ2-3; CDR3 DNA: TGCGCCAGCAGCCAAAGTACGGGGGAGCCCACAGATACGCAGTATTTT; CDR3 protein: CASSQSTGEPTDTQYF
clone size: few; V gene: TRBV7-2; D gene: -; J gene: TRBJ1-5; CDR3 DNA: TGTGCCAGCAGCCTGGACAGCCGCAATCAGCCCCAGCATTTT; CDR3 protein: CASSLDSRNQPQHF
clone size: few; V gene: TRBV10-3; D gene: -; J gene: TRBJ1-2; CDR3 DNA: TGTGCCATCAGTGAGACAGACTATGGCTACACCTTC; CDR3 protein: CAISETDYGYTF
clone size: -; V gene: TRBV30; D gene: -; J gene: TRBJ1-2; CDR3 DNA: TGTGCCTGGAGTGTATCGGGGAAGAATGGCTACACCTTC; CDR3 protein: CAWSVSGKNGYTF
clone size: -; V gene: TRBV7-3; D gene: -; J gene: TRBJ2-6; CDR3 DNA: TGTGCCAGCAGCCTAGACTCTGGGGCCAACGTCCTGACTTTC; CDR3 protein: CASSLDSGANVLTF